The 15 T cell receptor beta chains below were found in one sample sequenced in a study of CD8+CD57+ T cells in acquired aplastic anemia. The TCR beta profiling, which covered VDJ combination and CDR3 sequence, was carried out using genomic DNA as the template. MiXCR was run by TCRdb on the reads, yielding one entry per CDR3 protein. The data contain 250,000 to 350,000 distinct CDR3 sequences, roughly three fifths of them singletons. The sample was sorted CD4+, CD8+, or CD8+CD57+ T cells (not recorded which) from PBMCs. The receptors come from a human donor with severe aplastic anemia or a healthy control (not recorded which).

This clonotype has a count of ten or more. This CDR3 reads CASSLQGTGIEKLFF. The CDR3 coding sequence is TGCGCCAGCAGCTTGCAGGGGACAGGGATTGAAAAACTGTTTTTT. The rearrangement links TRBV5-1 to TRBJ1-4; 9 nucleotides match TRBD1. V lost 1 base, J lost 7 bases, and 5 bases stayed unmatched. Germline CDR1 reads SGHRS; CDR2 reads YFSETQ. The CDR3 spans 15 residues.

This clonotype was observed a few times. One end of the junction does not line up with germline, which may come from a read error. V gene TRBV7-7 combines with J gene TRBJ2-5, with 10 bases fitting TRBD2. Germline V gives CDR1 SSHAT, CDR2 FNYEAQ (reference sequence). This CDR3 spans 14 amino acids. DNA of the CDR3: TGTGCTAGCAGTTCCGGGACTAGCGAAGAGACCCAGTACTTC. This encodes CASSSGTSEETQYF.

The table lists this clonotype with many counts. The chain carries TRBV29-1 and TRBJ1-4; maybe TRBD1 (6 bases). Trimming removed 4 bases at V and 10 bases at J, with 16 bases between. Germline V gene lookup returns CDR1 SQVTM and CDR2 ANQGSEA. The CDR3 is 13 residues long. The CDR3 DNA reads as TGCAGCGTTGTTGGGGGGGCGGGGGGAAAACTGTTTTTT. Amino acid sequence: CSVVGGAGGKLFF.

This chain joins TRBV9 and TRBJ2-7; tentative D call: TRBD2 (7 bases). V was trimmed by 0 bases and J by 3 bases, leaving 10 bases between them. Germline lookup yields CDR1 SGDLS and CDR2 YYNGEE. CDR3 length: 14 amino acids. CDR3 residues: CASSVAGGVYEQYF. CDR3 in DNA: TGTGCCAGCAGCGTAGCGGGGGGCGTCTACGAGCAGTACTTC.

This clonotype came up once. The germline gene is not matched at one end of the junction; a read error may be the cause. The chain has TRBV29-1 and TRBJ2-1; D unclear. The germline CDR1 and CDR2 sequences are SQVTM and ANQGSEA. This CDR3 contains 12 residues. The CDR3 here is CSVAPDLTEPFF. CDR3 in DNA: TGCAGCGTTGCACCCGATTTAACTGAGCCGTTCTTC.

In its sample, this clonotype was seen many times. The chain recombines TRBV20-1 with TRBJ2-3; D might be TRBD2 (5 bases). This CDR3 is built from 13 residues. Germline lookup yields CDR1 DFQATT and CDR2 SNEGSKA (reference sequence). Trimming took off 1 base at V and 4 bases at J, with 9 bases between the two ends. CDR3: CSARGVGADTQYF. CDR3 coding DNA: TGCAGTGCTAGAGGAGTCGGGGCAGATACGCAGTATTTT.

This clonotype was found a few times. This rearrangement joins TRBV6-5 to TRBJ1-2, with 8 bases aligning to TRBD1. V was clipped by 7 bases and J by 3 bases; unmatched bases: 10. The CDR3 runs to 15 residues. Looked up from germline, CDR1 is MNHEY and CDR2 is SVGAGI. CDR3: CASTSPGQGYYGYTF. DNA of the CDR3: TGTGCCAGCACCTCCCCCGGACAGGGCTACTATGGCTACACCTTC.

The V call is TRBV7-2, the J call TRBJ1-5; no definite D call. Germline lookup yields CDR1 SGHTA and CDR2 FQGNSA. The CDR3 covers 12 residues. V was trimmed by 4 bases and J by 7 bases, leaving 8 bases between them. CDR3 protein: CASSYRLQPQHF. In nucleotides, the CDR3 is TGTGCCAGCAGCTACCGTCTACAGCCCCAGCATTTT. Complete variable domain (other parts from reference TRBV7-2 and TRBJ1-5): GAGVSQSPSNKVTEKGKDVELRCDPISGHTALYWYRQSLGQGLEFLIYFQGNSAPDKSGLPSDRFSAERTGGSVSTLTIQRTQQEDSAVYLCASSYRLQPQHFGDGTRLSIL.

The chain carries TRBV6-2 or TRBV6-3 and TRBJ2-7; tentatively, D is TRBD1 (6 bases). Trimming removed 5 bases from V and 0 bases from J, with 14 bases in between. Looked up from germline, CDR1 is MNHEY and CDR2 is SVGEGT. The length of the CDR3 is 15 residues. The CDR3 DNA is TGTGCCAGCAGTCTGGACAGTTCGAGCTCCTACGAGCAGTACTTC. Protein: CASSLDSSSSYEQYF.

This clonotype was detected a few times. The genes are TRBV6-2 or TRBV6-3 and TRBJ2-7; the match to TRBD1 covers 10 bases. CDR3 length equals 15 residues. V lost 5 bases to trimming and J lost 7 bases; unmatched junction nucleotides: 11. Germline-derived CDR1 and CDR2 are MNHEY and SVGEGT. CDR3: CASSLLPDRGREQYF. CDR3 nucleotide sequence: TGTGCCAGCAGTCTTCTCCCTGACAGGGGGCGGGAGCAGTACTTC.

The rearrangement links TRBV5-1 to TRBJ2-1, with 9 nucleotides matching TRBD1. Germline loops: CDR1 SGHRS, CDR2 YFSETQ. Trimming took 4 bases from V and 6 from J; bases not matched to a gene: 8. The length of the CDR3 is 15 residues. Here the CDR3 reads CASSQGQGGVNEQFF. The CDR3 DNA reads TGCGCCAGCAGCCAGGGACAGGGAGGGGTCAATGAGCAGTTCTTC. Based on the CDR3 plus reference TRBV5-1 and TRBJ2-1, the full variable domain is KAGVTQTPRYLIKTRGQQVTLSCSPISGHRSVSWYQQTPGQGLQFLFEYFSETQRNKGNFPGRFSGRQFSNSRSEMNVSTLELGDSALYLCASSQGQGGVNEQFFGPGTRLTVL.

This clonotype is medium-sized (0.01 to 0.1%) within its sample. The chain links TRBV7-9 to TRBJ1-4; D call uncertain. The CDR3 spans 14 residues. Trimming pared 5 bases from V and 5 bases from J, leaving 12 bases between. CDR1 is SEHNR, CDR2 FQNEAQ, per germline (reference sequence). The CDR3 DNA follows: TGTGCCAGCAGCATACGTGGGTCCAATGAAAAACTGTTTTTT. Its translation is CASSIRGSNEKLFF.

This clonotype was detected only a few times. V is TRBV20-1 and J is TRBJ1-1; tentative D call: TRBD1 (5 bases). V was shortened by 2 bases and J by 3 bases, with 13 bases between the two germline ends. CDR3 length equals 14 residues. The V gene's germline CDR1 is DFQATT and CDR2 SNEGSKA (reference sequence). CDR3 nucleotide sequence: TGCAGTGCTAGATTTTTCGGGGGACACACTGAAGCTTTCTTT. The encoded protein is CSARFFGGHTEAFF.

The chain employs TRBV10-1 and TRBJ1-1; a weak D match, TRBD1 (6 bases). Between the trimmed V and J ends, which lost 4 bases and 0 bases, there was a span of 12 bases. This CDR3 comprises 15 residues. Per germline, CDR1 WNHNN and CDR2 SYGVQD (reference sequence). CDR3 DNA sequence: TGCGCCAGCAGTGGGGGGGCCCCTATGAACACTGAAGCTTTCTTT. Encoded protein: CASSGGAPMNTEAFF.

This clonotype was detected ten times or more. The V and J genes are TRBV7-9 and TRBJ2-3; TRBD1 might be the D (5 bases). CDR1 and CDR2 from the germline V gene are SEHNR and FQNEAQ (reference sequence). V lost 1 base to trimming and J lost 5 bases, with 19 bases between them. The CDR3 runs 17 residues. The CDR3 loop reads CASSLGGAGSAGDTQYF. The CDR3 bases are TGTGCCAGCAGCTTAGGTGGGGCAGGGTCCGCCGGAGATACGCAGTATTTT.